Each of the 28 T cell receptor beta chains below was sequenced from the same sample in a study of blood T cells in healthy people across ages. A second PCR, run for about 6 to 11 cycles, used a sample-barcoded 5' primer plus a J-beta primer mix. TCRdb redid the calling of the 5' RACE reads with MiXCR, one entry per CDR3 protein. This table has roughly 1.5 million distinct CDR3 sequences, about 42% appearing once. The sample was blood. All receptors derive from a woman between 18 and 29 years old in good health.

The CDR3 protein is CASSYDRGHYEQYF. CDR3 nucleotides: TGTGCCAGCAGTTACGACAGGGGGCATTACGAGCAGTACTTC. V usage is TRBV6-5 and J usage is TRBJ2-7, with 10 bases fitting TRBD1. The CDR3 is 14 amino acids. Germline CDR1 and CDR2: MNHEY and SVGAGI. V lost 2 bases, J lost 4 bases, and 2 bases stayed unmatched.

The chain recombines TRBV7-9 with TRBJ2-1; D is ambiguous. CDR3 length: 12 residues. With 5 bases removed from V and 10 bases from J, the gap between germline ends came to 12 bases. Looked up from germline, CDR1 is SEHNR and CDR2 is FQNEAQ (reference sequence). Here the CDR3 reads CASSRSGYEQFF. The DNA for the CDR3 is TGTGCCAGCAGCCGAAGTGGCTACGAGCAGTTCTTC.

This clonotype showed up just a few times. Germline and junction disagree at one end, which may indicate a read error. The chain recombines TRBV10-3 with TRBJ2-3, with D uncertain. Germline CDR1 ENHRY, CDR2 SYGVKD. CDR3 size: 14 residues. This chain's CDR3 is CAISESGYTYTQYF. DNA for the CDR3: TGTGCCATCAGTGAGTCGGGCTACACATATACGCAGTATTTT.

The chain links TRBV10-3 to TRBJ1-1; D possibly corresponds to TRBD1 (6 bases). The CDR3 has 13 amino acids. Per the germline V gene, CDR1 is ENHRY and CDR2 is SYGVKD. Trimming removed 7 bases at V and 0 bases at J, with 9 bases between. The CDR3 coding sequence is TGTGCCATCAAGGGGGATGTGAACACTGAAGCTTTCTTT. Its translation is CAIKGDVNTEAFF.

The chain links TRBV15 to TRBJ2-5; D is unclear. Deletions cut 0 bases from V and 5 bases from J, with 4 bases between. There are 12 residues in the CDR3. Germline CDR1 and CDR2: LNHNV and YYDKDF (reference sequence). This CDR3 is CATSRDWETQYF. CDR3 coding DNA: TGTGCCACCAGCAGAGATTGGGAGACCCAGTACTTC.

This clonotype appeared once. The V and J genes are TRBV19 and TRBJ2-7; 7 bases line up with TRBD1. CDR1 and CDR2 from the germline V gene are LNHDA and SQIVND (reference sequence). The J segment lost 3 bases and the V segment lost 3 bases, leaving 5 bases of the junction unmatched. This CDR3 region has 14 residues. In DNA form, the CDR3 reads TGTGCCAGTAGTATCGAGGCAGGGGGCTACGAGCAGTACTTC. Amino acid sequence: CASSIEAGGYEQYF.

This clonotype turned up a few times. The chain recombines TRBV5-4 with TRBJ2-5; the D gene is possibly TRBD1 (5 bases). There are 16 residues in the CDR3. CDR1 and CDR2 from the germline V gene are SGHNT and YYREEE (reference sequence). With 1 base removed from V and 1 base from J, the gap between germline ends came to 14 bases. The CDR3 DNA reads TGTGCCAGCAGCTTGCCTGGTAACAGGCGCCAAGAGACCCAGTACTTC. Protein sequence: CASSLPGNRRQETQYF.

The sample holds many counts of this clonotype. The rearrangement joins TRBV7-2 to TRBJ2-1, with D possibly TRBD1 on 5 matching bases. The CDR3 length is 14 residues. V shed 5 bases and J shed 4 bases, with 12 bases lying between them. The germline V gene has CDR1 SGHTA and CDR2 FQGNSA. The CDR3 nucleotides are TGTGCCAGCAGCGCCAGGGTTAGGTACAATGAGCAGTTCTTC. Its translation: CASSARVRYNEQFF.

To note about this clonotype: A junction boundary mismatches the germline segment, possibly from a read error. This CDR3 is CASSGLAPSGANVPTF. The CDR3 bases are TGTGCCAGCAGTGGACTAGCCCCCTCTGGGGCCAACGTCCCGACTTTC. This chain uses TRBV6-2 or TRBV6-3 with TRBJ2-6, with 8 bases identical to TRBD2. From germline, CDR1 is MNHEY and CDR2 SVGEGT. The CDR3 consists of 16 residues.

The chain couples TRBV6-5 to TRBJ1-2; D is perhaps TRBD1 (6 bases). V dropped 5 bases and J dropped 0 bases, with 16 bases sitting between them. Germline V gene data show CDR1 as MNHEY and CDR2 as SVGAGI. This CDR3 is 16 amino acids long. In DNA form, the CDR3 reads TGTGCCAGCAGTACCCCAGGACAGAAGGCTAACTATGGCTACACCTTC. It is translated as CASSTPGQKANYGYTF.

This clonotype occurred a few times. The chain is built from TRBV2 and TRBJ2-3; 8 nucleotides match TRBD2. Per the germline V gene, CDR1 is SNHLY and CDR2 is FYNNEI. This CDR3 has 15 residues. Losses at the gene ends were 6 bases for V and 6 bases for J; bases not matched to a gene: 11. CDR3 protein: CASRRGGGLRDTQYF. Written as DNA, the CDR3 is TGTGCCAGCAGGCGGGGCGGGGGGCTAAGGGATACGCAGTATTTT.

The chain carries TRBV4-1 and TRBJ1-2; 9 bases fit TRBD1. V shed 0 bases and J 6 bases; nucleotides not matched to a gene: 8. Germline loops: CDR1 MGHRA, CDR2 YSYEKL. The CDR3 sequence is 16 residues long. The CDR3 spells CASSQDPRQGVDGYTF. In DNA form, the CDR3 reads TGCGCCAGCAGCCAAGACCCGAGACAGGGGGTCGATGGCTACACCTTC.

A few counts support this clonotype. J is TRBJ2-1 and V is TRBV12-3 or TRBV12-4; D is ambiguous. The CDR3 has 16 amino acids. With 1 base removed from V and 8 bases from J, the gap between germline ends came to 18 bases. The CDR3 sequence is CASSLGLGPEFYEQFF. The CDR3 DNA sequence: TGTGCCAGCAGTTTAGGTCTCGGACCGGAATTTTATGAGCAGTTCTTC.

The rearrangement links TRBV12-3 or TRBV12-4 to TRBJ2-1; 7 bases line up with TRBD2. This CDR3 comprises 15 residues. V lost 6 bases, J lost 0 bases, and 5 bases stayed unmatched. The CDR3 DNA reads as TGTGCCAGCAGGTCAACGGGGGGCTCCTACAATGAGCAGTTCTTC. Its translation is CASRSTGGSYNEQFF.

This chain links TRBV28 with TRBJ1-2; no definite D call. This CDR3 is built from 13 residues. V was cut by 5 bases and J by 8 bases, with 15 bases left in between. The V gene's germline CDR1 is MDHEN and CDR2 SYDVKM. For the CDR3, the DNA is TGTGCCAGCAGTGTAGAAGACATAACCGGCTACACCTTC. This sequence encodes CASSVEDITGYTF.

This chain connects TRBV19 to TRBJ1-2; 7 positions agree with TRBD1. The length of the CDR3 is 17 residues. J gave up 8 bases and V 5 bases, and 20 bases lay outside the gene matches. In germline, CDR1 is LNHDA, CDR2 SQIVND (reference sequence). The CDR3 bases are TGTGCCAGTAGTCCAGCAGGACAGGAGTTTTTGTGGAAAGGCTACACCTTC. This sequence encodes CASSPAGQEFLWKGYTF.

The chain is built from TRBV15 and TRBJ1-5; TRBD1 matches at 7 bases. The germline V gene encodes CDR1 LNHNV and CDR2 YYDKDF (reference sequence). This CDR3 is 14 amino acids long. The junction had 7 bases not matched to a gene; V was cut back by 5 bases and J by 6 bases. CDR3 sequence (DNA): TGTGCCACCAGCGTACGGACAGGAGGTCAGCCCCAGCATTTT. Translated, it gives CATSVRTGGQPQHF.

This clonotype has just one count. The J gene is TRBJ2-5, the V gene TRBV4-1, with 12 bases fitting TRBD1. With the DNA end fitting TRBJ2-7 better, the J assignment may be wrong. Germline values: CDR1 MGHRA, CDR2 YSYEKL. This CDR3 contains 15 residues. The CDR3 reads CASSSAGQGAGEQYF. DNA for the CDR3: TGCGCCAGCAGTTCTGCGGGACAGGGGGCGGGCGAGCAGTACTTC.

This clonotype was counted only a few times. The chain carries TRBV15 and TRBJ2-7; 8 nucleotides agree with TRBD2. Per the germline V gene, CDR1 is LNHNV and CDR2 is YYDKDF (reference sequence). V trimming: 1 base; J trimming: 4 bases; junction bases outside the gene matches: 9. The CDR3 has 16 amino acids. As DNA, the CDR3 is TGTGCCACCAGCAGAGGCGGCATAGCGGGGACTTACGAGCAGTACTTC. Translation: CATSRGGIAGTYEQYF.

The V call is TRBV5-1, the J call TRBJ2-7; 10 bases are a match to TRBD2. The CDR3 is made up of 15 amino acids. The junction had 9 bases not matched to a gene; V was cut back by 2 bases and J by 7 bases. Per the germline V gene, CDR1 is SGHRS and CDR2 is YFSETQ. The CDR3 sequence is CASSLSGGVYNEQYF. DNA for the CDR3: TGCGCCAGCAGCTTAAGCGGGGGGGTGTACAATGAGCAGTACTTC.

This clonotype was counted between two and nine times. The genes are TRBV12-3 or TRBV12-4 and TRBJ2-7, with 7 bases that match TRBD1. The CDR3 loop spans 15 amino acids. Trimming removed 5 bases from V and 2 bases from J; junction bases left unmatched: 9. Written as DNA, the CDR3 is TGTGCCAGCAGTACCAAGGGGGCGAGGGCCTACGAGCAGTACTTC. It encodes CASSTKGARAYEQYF.

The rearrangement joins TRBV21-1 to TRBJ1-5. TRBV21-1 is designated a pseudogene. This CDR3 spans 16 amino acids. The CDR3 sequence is CASSTPTSDSNQPQHF. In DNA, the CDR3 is TGTGCCAGCAGCACCCCTACGTCCGATAGCAATCAGCCCCAGCATTTT.

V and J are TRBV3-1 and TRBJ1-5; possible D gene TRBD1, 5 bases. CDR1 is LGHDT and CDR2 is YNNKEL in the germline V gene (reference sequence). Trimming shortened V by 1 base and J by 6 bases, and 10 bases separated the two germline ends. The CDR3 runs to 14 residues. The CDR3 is CASSQGGGRQPQHF. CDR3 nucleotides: TGTGCCAGCAGCCAAGGTGGGGGACGTCAGCCCCAGCATTTT.

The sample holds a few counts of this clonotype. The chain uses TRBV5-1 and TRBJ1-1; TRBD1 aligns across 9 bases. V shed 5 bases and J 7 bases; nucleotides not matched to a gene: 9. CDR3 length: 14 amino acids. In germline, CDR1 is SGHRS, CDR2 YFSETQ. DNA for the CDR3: TGCGCCAGCAGAGACCGGGACAGGGAAATTGAAGCTTTCTTT. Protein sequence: CASRDRDREIEAFF.

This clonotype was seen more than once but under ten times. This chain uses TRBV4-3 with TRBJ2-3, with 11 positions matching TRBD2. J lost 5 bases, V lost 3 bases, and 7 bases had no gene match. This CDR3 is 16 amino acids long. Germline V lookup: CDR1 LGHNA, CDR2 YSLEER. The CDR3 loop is CASSQIAGGLRDTQYF. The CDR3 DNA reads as TGCGCCAGCAGCCAGATAGCGGGGGGGCTACGAGATACGCAGTATTTT.

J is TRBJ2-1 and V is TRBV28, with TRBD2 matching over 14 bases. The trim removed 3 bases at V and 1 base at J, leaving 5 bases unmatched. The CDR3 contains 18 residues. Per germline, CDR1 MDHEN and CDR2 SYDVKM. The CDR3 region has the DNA TGTGCCAGCAGTTTTGGGACTAGCGGGAGCTGGTCCTACAATGAGCAGTTCTTC. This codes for CASSFGTSGSWSYNEQFF. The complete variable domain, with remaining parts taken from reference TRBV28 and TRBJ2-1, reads DVKVTQSSRYLVKRTGEKVFLECVQDMDHENMFWYRQDPGLGLRLIYFSYDVKMKEKGDIPEGYSVSREKKERFSLILESASTNQTSMYLCASSFGTSGSWSYNEQFFGPGTRLTVL.

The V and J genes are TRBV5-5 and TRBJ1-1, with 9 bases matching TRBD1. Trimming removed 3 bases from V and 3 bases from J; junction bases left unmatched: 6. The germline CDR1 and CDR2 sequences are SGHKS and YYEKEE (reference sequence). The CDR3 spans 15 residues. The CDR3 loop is CASSWGTGWDTEAFF. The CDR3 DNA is TGTGCCAGCAGCTGGGGGACAGGGTGGGACACTGAAGCTTTCTTT.

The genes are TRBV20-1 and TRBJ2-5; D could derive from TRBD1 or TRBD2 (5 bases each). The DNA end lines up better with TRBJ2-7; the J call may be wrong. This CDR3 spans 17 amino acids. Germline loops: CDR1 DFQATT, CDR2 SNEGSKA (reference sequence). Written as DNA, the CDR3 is TGCAGTGCTAGATCCCCTCAGGGACCTCTAGACACTTACGAGCAGTACTTC. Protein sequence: CSARSPQGPLDTYEQYF.